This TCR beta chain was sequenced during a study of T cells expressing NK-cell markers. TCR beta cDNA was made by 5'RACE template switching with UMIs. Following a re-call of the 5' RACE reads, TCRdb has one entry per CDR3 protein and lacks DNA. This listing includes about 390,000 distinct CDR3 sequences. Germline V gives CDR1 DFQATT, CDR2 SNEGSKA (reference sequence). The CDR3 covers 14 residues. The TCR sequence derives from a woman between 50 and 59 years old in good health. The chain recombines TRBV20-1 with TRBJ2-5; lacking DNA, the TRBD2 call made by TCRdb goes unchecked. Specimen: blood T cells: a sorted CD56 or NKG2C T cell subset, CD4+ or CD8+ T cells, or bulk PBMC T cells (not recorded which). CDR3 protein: CSANVELADETQYF.